A single TCR beta chain is shown here with its context. This entry belongs to a study of blood T cell repertoires in COVID-19. About the study: COVID-19 samples collected from the United States, Italy and Spain covered acute and convalescent phases. Nucleic acid was either cDNA or gDNA, and it came from T cells, B-cell-depleted T cells, or PBMCs.

Authors' processing steps: Counts of nucleated cells, estimated from reference gene primer amplification, were obtained. Produced via immunoSEQ multiplex PCR; TCRdb's table is partial and in-frame only. Clone size and the V and J calls come from that table; the DNA yielded D and trimming. The repertoire includes some 200,000 clones, 75% to 85% of them detected once, and about 10% sits in the top ten. Residents of about two dozen US areas, aged about 18 to 89 years, made up the participants. V was cut by 5 bases and J by 10 bases, with 21 bases left in between. The germline V gene has CDR1 SEHNR and CDR2 FQNEAQ (reference sequence). The CDR3 extends over 16 amino acids.

The chain couples TRBV7-9 to TRBJ1-6; the D gene is possibly TRBD1 (5 bases). Sequences were obtained from PBMCs or T cells enriched from blood (not recorded which). This TCR came from a man aged 35-49 years who had recovered from COVID-19. The CDR3 DNA reads TGTGCCAGCAGCCCCTTGGGGGAGGGGAGACACTCACCCCTCCACTTT. It specifies CASSPLGEGRHSPLHF.